The source of this TCR beta chain is a study of blood T cells in healthy people across ages (dated by TCRdb to 2014 to 2015). With regard to the full study: In model experiments, template switching captured roughly one uniquely barcoded TCR beta cDNA molecule for every two T cells. The study analyzed two additional independent replicas of 1 million unique cDNA reads from the same blood draw for two donors, one aged 18 to 30 and one aged 80 or older. The donors were split into four age groups: young (average 16 years), middle-aged (over 35), aged (over 55) and long-lived (82). Using deep sequencing normalized with unique cDNA molecular identifiers, the study measured how TCR beta repertoire diversity changes with age.

The full study reports these points: Because profiling used bulk unsorted PBMCs, naive and antigen-experienced compartments could not be compared conclusively. Estimates of total diversity based on one million sequenced T cells were regarded as lower bounds and as underestimates. Compared with the aged group, the long-lived group had more naive CD4+ T cells, fewer expanded clones and increased TCR diversity, suggesting age selection. Observed TCR beta diversity correlated strongly with the percentage of naive T cells measured by flow cytometry. Observed TCR beta diversity per million T cells fell roughly linearly with age, and a significant reduction was already apparent by age roughly 40. Because donor CMV infection status was unknown, age-related changes in expanded clonotypes were potentially confounded.

In its sample, this clonotype was seen a few times. Its recognized antigen is unknown. No much larger clone is present one base from it, and per-base qualities are unavailable. Systemically healthy Caucasian individuals from Russia, over 30 in total and aged roughly 6 to 95 years, were included as donors. Ten milliliters of peripheral blood were drawn from each donor into EDTA-treated Vacutainer tubes. Ficoll-Paque density-gradient centrifugation was used to isolate PBMCs, with at least 6.5 million per sample. Total RNA was extracted from PBMCs with Trizol reagent, with at least 6 micrograms obtained per sample. Naive CD45RAhigh/CD27high T cell percentages were measured by flow cytometry on a PBMC aliquot from every donor. CDR1 is given as SEHNR and CDR2 as FQNEAQ, both from the germline V gene (reference sequence). Clipping removes 5 bases from V and 5 bases from J, with 11 as the unmatched junction base count. The cysteine opens and the phenylalanine closes a CDR3 of 16 amino acids. Only the CDR3 DNA is retained, 48 bases long and in frame from the first base.

The library was made by 5' RACE. TCRdb names Illumina HiSeq 2500 as the instrument used. A second roughly 7 to 11 cycle PCR used a sample-barcoded 5' primer and a J-beta primer mix. Each TCR beta cDNA molecule received a unique molecular identifier from a template-switch 5' adaptor carrying 12 random nucleotides. Each sample yielded at least 2.5 million CDR3-containing paired-end reads. First-strand cDNA synthesis was performed from all RNA using the Mint cDNA synthesis kit, with priming by a TRBC-specific oligonucleotide. Following uracil-DNA glycosylase treatment, all cDNA underwent a first 18-cycle PCR with the universal primers M1SS and BC2_uni_R. In the authors' own workflow: Each sample was normalized by randomly selecting 1 million high-quality reads, each carrying a distinct molecular identifier. Instead of being binned into consensus sequences, reads with shared molecular identifiers were discarded. CDR3 identification, clonotype clustering and error correction used MiTCR with a Q25 quality threshold and the strictest error-elimination algorithm. A nonparametric unseen species model with Euler transformation was used to estimate a lower bound on total TCR beta diversity. TCRdb applied fastp at Q25 and MiXCR to the public reads, then kept only in-frame beta chains. One record per CDR3 amino acid sequence lists the most common genes and DNA. The V and J calls, along with clone size, are taken from TCRdb and not from the paper's own processing. In all, the sample holds approximately 780,000 distinct CDR3 sequences, and roughly 24% of those were seen once. The ten largest make up about 3% of the sample.

The same data also contributed to another study, on T cells of mothers and their children. As the second publication notes: Nine systemically healthy Caucasian individuals, comprising three mothers and their six children, were included as donors. cDNA synthesis consumed the entire amount of extracted RNA, loaded at about 1.5 ug RNA in each 15 ul reaction. Sample barcodes and 2-4 random nucleotides were added via the M1S primer in the second PCR. Over 9 million TCR beta CDR3 reads came from each mother, compared with 3.3 million or so reads from each child. Thymic selection similarly shapes TCR recombination output in related and unrelated pairs, with minor effect from inherited differences. Normalized repertoire overlap was always slightly but never significantly higher in related than unrelated mother-child pairs. No persistent microchimeric T cell clones were detected, at a sensitivity of approximately 100 clones per million clonotypes. The study used deep NGS to compare TCR beta repertoires of mothers and children, seeking features distinguishing related mother-child pairs from unrelated individuals. On average, the children were around 11 +/- 4 years old, while the mothers were about 40 +/- 4 years old. After adapters were ligated using NEBNext reagents, the libraries underwent 100+100 nt paired-end sequencing on an Illumina HiSeq 2000. To avoid cross-contamination, the mother libraries and the child libraries were prepared a month apart and sequenced in separate runs. Each donor had between about 500,000 and 2,100,000 distinct TCR beta clonotypes identified. Naive TCR beta clonotypes were estimated from low-frequency clonotypes matched to each donor's FACS-determined naive share, without sorting.

This receptor chain uses TRBV7-9 and TRBJ1-5, with TRBD1 matching 8 junction bases. The receptor was isolated from a boy between 10 and 17 years old in good health. The sequenced sample was blood. The DNA sequence is given as TGTGCCAGCAGCCGGGGCGGACAGGGAGTATATCAGCCCCAGCATTTT. It codes for CASSRGGQGVYQPQHF.